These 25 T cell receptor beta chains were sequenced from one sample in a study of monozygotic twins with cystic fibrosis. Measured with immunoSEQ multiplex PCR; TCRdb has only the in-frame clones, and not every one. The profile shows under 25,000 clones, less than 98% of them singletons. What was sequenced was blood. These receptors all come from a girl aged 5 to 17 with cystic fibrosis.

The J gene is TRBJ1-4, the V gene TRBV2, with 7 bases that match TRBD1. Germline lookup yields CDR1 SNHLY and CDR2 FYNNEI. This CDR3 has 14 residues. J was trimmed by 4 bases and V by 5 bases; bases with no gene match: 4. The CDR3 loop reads CASSLGQVNEKLFF. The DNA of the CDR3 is TGTGCCAGCAGTCTTGGACAGGTTAATGAAAAACTGTTTTTT.

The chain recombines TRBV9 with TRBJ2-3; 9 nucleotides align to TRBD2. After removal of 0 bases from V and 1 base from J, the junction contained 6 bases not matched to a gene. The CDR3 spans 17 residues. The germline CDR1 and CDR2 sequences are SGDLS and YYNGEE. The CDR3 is CASSVGGSGGGTDTQYF. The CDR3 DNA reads TGTGCCAGCAGCGTAGGGGGTAGCGGGGGAGGCACAGATACGCAGTATTTT.

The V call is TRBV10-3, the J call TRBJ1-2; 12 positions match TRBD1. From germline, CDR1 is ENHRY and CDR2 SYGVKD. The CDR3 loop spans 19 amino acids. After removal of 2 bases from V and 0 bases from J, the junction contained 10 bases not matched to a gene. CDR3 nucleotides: TGTGCCATCAGTGAGACAGGGACAGGGGGCATCTCAGCTAACTATGGCTACACCTTC. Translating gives CAISETGTGGISANYGYTF.

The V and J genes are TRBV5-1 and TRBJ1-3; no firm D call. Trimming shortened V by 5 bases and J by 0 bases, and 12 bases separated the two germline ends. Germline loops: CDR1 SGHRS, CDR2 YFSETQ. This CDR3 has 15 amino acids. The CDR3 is CASRYDARSGNTIYF. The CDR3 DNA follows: TGCGCCAGCAGATACGACGCACGCTCTGGAAACACCATATATTTT. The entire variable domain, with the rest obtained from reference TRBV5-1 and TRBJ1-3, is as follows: KAGVTQTPRYLIKTRGQQVTLSCSPISGHRSVSWYQQTPGQGLQFLFEYFSETQRNKGNFPGRFSGRQFSNSRSEMNVSTLELGDSALYLCASRYDARSGNTIYFGEGSWLTVV.

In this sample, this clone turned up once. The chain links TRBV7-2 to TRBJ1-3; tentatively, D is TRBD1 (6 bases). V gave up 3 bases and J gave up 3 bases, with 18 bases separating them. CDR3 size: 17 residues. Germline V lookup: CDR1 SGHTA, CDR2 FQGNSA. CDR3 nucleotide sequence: TGTGCCAGCAGCTTTTCCCGTACAGGGATATATGGAAACACCATATATTTT. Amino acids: CASSFSRTGIYGNTIYF.

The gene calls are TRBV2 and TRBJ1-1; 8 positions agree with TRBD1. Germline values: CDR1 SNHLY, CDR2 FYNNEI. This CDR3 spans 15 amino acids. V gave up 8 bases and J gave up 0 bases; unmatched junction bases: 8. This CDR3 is CASSRQGIVNTEAFF. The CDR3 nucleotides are TGTGCCAGCTCCCGACAGGGGATTGTGAACACTGAAGCTTTCTTT.

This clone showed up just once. The DNA of the CDR3 is TGTGCCAGCAGTTTATGGGGACAGGGGGCGATGAGCAATCAGCCCCAGCATTTT. Its translation: CASSLWGQGAMSNQPQHF. The chain carries TRBV27 and TRBJ1-5, with 12 bases identical to TRBD1. The V gene end was trimmed by 1 base and the J gene end by 1 base; junction bases not matched to a gene: 5. This CDR3 is 18 amino acids long. The V gene's germline CDR1 is MNHEY and CDR2 SMNVEV (reference sequence).

CDR3 in DNA: TGTGCCAGCAGCCCCGGACAGGGGGCAAGGGGGGAAAAACTGTTTTTT. It specifies CASSPGQGARGEKLFF. This chain joins TRBV7-9 and TRBJ1-4; 11 nucleotides agree with TRBD1. The germline V gene encodes CDR1 SEHNR and CDR2 FQNEAQ (reference sequence). The trim removed 5 bases at V and 8 bases at J, leaving 10 bases unmatched. This CDR3 has 16 residues.

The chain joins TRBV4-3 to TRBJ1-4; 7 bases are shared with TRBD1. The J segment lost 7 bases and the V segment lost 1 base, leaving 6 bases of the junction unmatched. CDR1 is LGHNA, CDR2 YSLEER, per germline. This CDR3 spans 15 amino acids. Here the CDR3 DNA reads TGCGCCAGCAGCCAAGGCAACAGGGGTGTTGAAAAACTGTTTTTT. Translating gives CASSQGNRGVEKLFF.

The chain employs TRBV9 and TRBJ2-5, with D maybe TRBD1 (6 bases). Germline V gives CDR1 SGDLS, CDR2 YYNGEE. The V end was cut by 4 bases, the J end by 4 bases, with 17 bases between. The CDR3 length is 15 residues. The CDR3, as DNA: TGTGCCAGCAGCCAACAGGGCCAAGTGGGAGAGACCCAGTACTTC. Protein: CASSQQGQVGETQYF. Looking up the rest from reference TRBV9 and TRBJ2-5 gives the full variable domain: DSGVTQTPKHLITATGQRVTLRCSPRSGDLSVYWYQQSLDQGLQFLIQYYNGEERAKGNILERFSAQQFPDLHSELNLSSLELGDSALYFCASSQQGQVGETQYFGPGTRLLVL.

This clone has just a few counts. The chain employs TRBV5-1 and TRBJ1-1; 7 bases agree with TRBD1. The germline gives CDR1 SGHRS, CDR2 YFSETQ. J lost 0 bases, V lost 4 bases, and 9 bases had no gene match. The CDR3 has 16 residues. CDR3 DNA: TGCGCCAGCAGCCTAGACAGGGTTCTATTGAACACTGAAGCTTTCTTT. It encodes CASSLDRVLLNTEAFF.

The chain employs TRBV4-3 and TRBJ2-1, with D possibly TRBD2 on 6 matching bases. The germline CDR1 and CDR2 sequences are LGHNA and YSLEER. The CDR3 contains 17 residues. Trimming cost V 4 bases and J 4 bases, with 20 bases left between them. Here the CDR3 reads CASSPSGYVEGYNEQFF. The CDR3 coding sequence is TGCGCCAGCAGCCCGTCGGGGTATGTGGAGGGGTACAATGAGCAGTTCTTC.

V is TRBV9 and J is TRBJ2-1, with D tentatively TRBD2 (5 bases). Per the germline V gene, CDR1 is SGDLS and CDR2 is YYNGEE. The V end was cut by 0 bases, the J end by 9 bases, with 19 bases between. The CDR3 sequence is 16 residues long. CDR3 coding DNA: TGTGCCAGCAGCGTAGTGGCTGGAGGACCGGGCGGTGAGCAGTTCTTC. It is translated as CASSVVAGGPGGEQFF. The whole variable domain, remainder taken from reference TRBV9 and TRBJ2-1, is DSGVTQTPKHLITATGQRVTLRCSPRSGDLSVYWYQQSLDQGLQFLIQYYNGEERAKGNILERFSAQQFPDLHSELNLSSLELGDSALYFCASSVVAGGPGGEQFFGPGTRLTVL.

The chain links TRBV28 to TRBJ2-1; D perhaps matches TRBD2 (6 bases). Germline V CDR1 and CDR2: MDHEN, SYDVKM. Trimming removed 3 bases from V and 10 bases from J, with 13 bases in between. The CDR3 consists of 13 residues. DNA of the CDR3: TGTGCCAGCAGTTTGGACTACAAAGGCGAGCAGTTCTTC. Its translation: CASSLDYKGEQFF. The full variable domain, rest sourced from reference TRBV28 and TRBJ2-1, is DVKVTQSSRYLVKRTGEKVFLECVQDMDHENMFWYRQDPGLGLRLIYFSYDVKMKEKGDIPEGYSVSREKKERFSLILESASTNQTSMYLCASSLDYKGEQFFGPGTRLTVL.

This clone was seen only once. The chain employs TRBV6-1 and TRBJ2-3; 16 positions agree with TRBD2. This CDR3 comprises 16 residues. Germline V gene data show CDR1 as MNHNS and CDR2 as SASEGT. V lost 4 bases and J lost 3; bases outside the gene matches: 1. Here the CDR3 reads CASSGGLAGGTDTQYF. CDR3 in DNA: TGTGCCAGCAGTGGGGGACTAGCGGGAGGGACAGATACGCAGTATTTT.

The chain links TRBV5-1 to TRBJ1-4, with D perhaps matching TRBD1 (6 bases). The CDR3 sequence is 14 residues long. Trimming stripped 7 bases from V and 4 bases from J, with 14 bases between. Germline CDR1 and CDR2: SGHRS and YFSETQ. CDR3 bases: TGCGCCAGCGGGGCCGGGGGCGGTAATGAAAAACTGTTTTTT. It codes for CASGAGGGNEKLFF.

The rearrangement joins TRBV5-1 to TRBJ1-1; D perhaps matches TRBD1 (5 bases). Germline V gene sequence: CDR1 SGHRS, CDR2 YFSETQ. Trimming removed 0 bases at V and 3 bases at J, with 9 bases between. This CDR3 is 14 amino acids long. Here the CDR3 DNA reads TGCGCCAGCAGCTTGGCGGGGGGATACACTGAAGCTTTCTTT. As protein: CASSLAGGYTEAFF.

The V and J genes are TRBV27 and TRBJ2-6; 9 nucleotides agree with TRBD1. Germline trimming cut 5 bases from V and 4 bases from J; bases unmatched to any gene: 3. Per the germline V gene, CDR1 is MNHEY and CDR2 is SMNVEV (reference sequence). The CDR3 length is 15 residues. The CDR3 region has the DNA TGTGCCAGCAGTCCACAGGGGGCAGGGGCCAACGTCCTGACTTTC. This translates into CASSPQGAGANVLTF.

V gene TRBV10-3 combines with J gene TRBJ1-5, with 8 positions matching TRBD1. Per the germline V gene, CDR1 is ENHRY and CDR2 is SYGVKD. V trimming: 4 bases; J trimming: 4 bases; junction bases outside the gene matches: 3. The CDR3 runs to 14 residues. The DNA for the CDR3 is TGTGCCATCAGTGTAGGACAGGGTAATCAGCCCCAGCATTTT. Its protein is CAISVGQGNQPQHF.

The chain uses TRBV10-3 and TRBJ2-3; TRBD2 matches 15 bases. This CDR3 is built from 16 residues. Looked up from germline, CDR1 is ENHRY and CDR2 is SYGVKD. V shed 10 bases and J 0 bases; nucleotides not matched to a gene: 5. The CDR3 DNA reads TGTGCCACGGGGACTAGCGGGGGGTATAGCACAGATACGCAGTATTTT. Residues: CATGTSGGYSTDTQYF.

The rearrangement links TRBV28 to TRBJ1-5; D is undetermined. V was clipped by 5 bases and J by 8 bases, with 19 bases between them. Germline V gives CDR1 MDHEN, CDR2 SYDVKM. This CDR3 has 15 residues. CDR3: CASSPRDSNLKPQHF. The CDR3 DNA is TGTGCCAGCAGTCCACGGGATAGCAATTTGAAGCCCCAGCATTTT.

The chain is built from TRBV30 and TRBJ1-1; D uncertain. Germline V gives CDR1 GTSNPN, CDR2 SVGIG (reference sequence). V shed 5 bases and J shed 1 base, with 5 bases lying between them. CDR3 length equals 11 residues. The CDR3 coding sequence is TGTGCCTGGGCGAAGAACACTGAAGCTTTCTTT. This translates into CAWAKNTEAFF.

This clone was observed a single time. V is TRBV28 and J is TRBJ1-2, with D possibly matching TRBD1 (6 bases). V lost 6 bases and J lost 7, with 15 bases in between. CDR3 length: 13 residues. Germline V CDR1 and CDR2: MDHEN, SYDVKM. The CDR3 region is CASRHGGGGGYTF. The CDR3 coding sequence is TGTGCCAGCAGACACGGGGGGGGCGGTGGCTACACCTTC.

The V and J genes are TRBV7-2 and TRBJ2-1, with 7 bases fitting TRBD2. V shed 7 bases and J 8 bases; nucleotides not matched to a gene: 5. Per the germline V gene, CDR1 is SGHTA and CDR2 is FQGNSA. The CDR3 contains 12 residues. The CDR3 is CASTPGGHEQFF. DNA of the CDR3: TGTGCCAGCACCCCGGGAGGCCATGAGCAGTTCTTC.

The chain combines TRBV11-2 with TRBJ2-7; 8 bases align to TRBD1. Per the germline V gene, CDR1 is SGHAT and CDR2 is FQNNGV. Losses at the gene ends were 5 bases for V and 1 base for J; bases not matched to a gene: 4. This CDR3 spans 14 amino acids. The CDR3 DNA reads TGTGCCAGCAGCACTGGGACAGGATCCTACGAGCAGTACTTC. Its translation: CASSTGTGSYEQYF.